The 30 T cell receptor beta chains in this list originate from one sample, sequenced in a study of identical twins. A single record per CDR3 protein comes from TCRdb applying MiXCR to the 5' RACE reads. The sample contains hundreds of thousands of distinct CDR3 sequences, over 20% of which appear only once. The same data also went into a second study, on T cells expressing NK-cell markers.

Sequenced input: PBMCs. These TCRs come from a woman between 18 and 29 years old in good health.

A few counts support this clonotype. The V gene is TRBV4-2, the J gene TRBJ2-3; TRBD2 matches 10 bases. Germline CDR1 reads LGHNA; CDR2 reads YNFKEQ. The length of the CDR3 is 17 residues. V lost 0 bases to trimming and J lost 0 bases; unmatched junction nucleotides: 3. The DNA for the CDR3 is TGTGCCAGCAGCCAAGATGGGACTAGCGCAAGCACAGATACGCAGTATTTT. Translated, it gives CASSQDGTSASTDTQYF.

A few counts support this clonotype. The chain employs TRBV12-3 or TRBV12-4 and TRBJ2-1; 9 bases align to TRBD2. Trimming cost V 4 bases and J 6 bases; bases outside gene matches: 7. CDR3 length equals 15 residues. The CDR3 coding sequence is TGTGCCAGCAGTTCCATAGCGGGAGTCGCCAATGAGCAGTTCTTC. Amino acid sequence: CASSSIAGVANEQFF.

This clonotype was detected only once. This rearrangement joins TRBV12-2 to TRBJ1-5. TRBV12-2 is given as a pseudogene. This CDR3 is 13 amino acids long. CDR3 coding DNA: TGTGCAAGTCGCTTAGGGGTACGGCAGCCCCAGCATTTT. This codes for CASRLGVRQPQHF.

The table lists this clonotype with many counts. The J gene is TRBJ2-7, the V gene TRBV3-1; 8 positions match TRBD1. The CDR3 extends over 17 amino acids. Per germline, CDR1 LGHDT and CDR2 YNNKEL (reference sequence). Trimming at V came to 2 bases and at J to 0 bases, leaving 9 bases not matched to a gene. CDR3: CASSQLFRDRSSYEQYF. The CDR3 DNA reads TGTGCCAGCAGCCAACTCTTCCGGGACAGGAGCTCCTACGAGCAGTACTTC.

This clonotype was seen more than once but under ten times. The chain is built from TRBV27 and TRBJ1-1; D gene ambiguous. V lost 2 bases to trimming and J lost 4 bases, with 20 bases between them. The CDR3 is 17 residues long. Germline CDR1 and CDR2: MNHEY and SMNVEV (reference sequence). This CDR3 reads CASSLGFGGLGLTEAFF. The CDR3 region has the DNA TGTGCCAGCAGTTTAGGATTTGGCGGACTAGGGCTCACTGAAGCTTTCTTT.

The CDR3, as DNA: TGCGCCAGCAGCCAATTTCCTGCGCCGACTACAATGAAGCAGTTCTTC. Its translation is CASSQFPAPTTMKQFF. The rearrangement joins TRBV4-1 to TRBJ2-1; D is perhaps TRBD2 (5 bases). Trimming removed 2 bases at V and 11 bases at J, with 22 bases between. Germline CDR1 reads MGHRA; CDR2 reads YSYEKL. CDR3 length equals 16 residues.

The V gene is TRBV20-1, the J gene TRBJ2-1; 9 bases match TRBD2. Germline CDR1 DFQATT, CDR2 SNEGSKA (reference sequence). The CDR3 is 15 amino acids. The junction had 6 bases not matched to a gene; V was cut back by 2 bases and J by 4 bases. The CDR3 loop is CSARNRLADYNEQFF. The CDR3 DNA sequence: TGCAGTGCTAGAAACCGACTAGCGGATTACAATGAGCAGTTCTTC.

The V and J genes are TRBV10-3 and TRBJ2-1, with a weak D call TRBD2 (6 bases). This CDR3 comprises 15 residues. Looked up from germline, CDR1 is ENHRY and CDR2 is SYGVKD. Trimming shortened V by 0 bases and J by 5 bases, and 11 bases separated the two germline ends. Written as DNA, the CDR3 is TGTGCCATCAGTGAGTCGGGGGGATCCCACAATGAGCAGTTCTTC. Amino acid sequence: CAISESGGSHNEQFF.

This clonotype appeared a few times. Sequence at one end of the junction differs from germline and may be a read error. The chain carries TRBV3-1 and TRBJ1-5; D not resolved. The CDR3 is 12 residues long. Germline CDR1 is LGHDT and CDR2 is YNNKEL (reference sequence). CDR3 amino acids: CASGQDNQPQHF. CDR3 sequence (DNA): TGTGCCAGCGGCCAGGACAATCAGCCCCAGCATTTT.

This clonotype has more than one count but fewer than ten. The CDR3 nucleotides read TGCGCCAGCAGCGTGACTAGCGGGAGGCCAGATACGCAGTATTTT. Amino acid sequence: CASSVTSGRPDTQYF. V is TRBV5-1 and J is TRBJ2-3, with 13 bases identical to TRBD2. The length of the CDR3 is 15 residues. V was pared by 4 bases and J by 4 bases, with 3 bases of the junction left unmatched. Germline CDR1 is SGHRS and CDR2 is YFSETQ. The full variable domain, with the rest looked up from reference TRBV5-1 and TRBJ2-3, is KAGVTQTPRYLIKTRGQQVTLSCSPISGHRSVSWYQQTPGQGLQFLFEYFSETQRNKGNFPGRFSGRQFSNSRSEMNVSTLELGDSALYLCASSVTSGRPDTQYFGPGTRLTVL.

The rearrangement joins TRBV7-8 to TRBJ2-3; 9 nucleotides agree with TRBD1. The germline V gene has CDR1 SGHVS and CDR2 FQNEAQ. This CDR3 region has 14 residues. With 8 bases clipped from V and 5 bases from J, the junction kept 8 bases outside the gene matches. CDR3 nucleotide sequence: TGTGCCAGCGGGTCCCGGGACAGGGAAGATACGCAGTATTTT. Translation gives CASGSRDREDTQYF.

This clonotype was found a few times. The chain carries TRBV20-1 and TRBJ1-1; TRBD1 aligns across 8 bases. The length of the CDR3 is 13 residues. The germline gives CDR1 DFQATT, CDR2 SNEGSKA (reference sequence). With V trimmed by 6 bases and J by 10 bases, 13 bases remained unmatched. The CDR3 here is CSAVKDREATAFF. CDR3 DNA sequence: TGCAGTGCCGTCAAGGACAGGGAGGCAACAGCTTTCTTT.

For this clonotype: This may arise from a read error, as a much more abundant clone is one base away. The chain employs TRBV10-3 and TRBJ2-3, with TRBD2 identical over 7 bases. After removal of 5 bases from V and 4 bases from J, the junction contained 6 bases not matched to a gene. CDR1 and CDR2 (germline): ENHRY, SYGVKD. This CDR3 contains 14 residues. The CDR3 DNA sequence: TGTGCCATCAGTCAGACGGGGGGAGCAGATACGCAGTATTTT. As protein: CAISQTGGADTQYF.

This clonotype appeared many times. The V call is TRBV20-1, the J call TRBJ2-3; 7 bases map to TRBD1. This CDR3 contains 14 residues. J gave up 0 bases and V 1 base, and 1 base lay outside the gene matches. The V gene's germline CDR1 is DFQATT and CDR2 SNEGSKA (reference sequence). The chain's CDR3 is CSARGQGSTDTQYF. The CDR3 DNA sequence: TGCAGTGCTAGAGGACAGGGCAGCACAGATACGCAGTATTTT.

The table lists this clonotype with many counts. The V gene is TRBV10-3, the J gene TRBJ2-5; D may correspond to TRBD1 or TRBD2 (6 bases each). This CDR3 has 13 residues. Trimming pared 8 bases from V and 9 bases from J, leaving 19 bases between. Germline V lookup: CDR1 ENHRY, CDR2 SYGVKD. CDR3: CAIGPGMEGAQYF. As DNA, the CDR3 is TGTGCCATCGGTCCAGGAATGGAGGGGGCCCAGTACTTC.

The CDR3 DNA follows: TGCGCCAGCAGACCTCAGAACAACACTGAAGCTTTCTTT. This encodes CASRPQNNTEAFF. The chain is built from TRBV5-1 and TRBJ1-1; D unclear. V lost 5 bases and J 2 bases, leaving 10 bases between the germline ends. The CDR3 has 13 residues. CDR1 is SGHRS and CDR2 is YFSETQ in the germline V gene.

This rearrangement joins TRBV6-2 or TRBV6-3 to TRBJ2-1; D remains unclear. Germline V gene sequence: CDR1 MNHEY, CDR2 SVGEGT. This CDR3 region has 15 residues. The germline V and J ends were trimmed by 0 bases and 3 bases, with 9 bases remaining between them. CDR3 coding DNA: TGTGCCAGCAGTTACTCGATGCTTGGCTACAATGAGCAGTTCTTC. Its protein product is CASSYSMLGYNEQFF.

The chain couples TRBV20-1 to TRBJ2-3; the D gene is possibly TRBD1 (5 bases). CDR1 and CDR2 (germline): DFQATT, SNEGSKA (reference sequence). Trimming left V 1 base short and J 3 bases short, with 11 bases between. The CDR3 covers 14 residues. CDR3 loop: CSARGSAGTDTQYF. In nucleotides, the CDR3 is TGCAGTGCTAGAGGTTCGGCAGGGACAGATACGCAGTATTTT.

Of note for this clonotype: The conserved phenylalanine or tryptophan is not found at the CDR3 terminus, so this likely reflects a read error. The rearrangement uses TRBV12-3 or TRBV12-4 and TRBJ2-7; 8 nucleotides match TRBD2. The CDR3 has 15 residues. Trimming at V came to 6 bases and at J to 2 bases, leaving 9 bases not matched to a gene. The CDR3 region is CASSPSGRPPYEQYY. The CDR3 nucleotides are TGTGCCAGCAGCCCGAGCGGGAGACCTCCCTACGAGCAGTACTAC.

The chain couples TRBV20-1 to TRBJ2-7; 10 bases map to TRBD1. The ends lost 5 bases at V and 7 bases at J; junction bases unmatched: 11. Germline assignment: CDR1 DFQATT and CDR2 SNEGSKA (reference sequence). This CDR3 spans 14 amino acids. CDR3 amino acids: CSAVWDRGRGEQYF. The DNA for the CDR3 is TGCAGTGCTGTGTGGGACAGGGGCCGGGGTGAGCAGTACTTC.

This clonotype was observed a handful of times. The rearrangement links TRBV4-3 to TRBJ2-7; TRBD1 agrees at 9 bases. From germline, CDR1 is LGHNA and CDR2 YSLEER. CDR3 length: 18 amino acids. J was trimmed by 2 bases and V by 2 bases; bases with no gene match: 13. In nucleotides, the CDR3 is TGCGCCAGCAGCCAATTAGCTACCGGGACAGGGCGAACCTACGAGCAGTACTTC. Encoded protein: CASSQLATGTGRTYEQYF.

The CDR3 DNA reads TGCAGCTTTAACAGGTTGAACACTGAAGCTTTCTTT. This sequence encodes CSFNRLNTEAFF. The chain combines TRBV29-1 with TRBJ1-1; possibly TRBD1 for D (5 bases). V was trimmed by 8 bases and J by 0 bases, leaving 10 bases between them. Germline V gene sequence: CDR1 SQVTM, CDR2 ANQGSEA. The CDR3 is 12 residues long.

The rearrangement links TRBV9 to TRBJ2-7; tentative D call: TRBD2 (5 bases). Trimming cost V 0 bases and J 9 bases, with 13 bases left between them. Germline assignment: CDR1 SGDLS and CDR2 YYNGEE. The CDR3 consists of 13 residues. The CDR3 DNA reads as TGTGCCAGCAGCGTAGCTCATAGCGACCCGCAGTACTTC. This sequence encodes CASSVAHSDPQYF.

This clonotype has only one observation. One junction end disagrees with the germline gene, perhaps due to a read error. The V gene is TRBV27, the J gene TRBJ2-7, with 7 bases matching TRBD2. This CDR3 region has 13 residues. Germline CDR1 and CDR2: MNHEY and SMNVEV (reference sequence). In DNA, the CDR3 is TGTGTCAGCCGGGGGGTGAGCTCCTACGAGCAGTACTTC. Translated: CVSRGVSSYEQYF.

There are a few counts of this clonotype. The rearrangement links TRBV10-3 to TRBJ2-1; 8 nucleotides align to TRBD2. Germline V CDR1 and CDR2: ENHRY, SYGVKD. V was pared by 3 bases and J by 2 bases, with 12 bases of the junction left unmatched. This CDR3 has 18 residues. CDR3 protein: CAISEGAGDVAPYNEQFF. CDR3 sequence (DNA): TGTGCCATCAGTGAAGGAGCGGGAGACGTAGCCCCCTACAATGAGCAGTTCTTC.

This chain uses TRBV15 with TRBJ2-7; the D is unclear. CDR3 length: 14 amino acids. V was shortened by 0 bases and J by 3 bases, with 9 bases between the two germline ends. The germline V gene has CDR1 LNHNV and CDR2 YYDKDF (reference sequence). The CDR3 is CATSRDRAVYEQYF. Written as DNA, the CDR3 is TGTGCCACCAGCAGAGATCGGGCGGTCTACGAGCAGTACTTC.

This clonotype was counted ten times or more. The CDR3 loop reads CASSFSGYSNQPQHF. The CDR3 nucleotides read TGTGCCAGCAGTTTCTCGGGATATAGCAATCAGCCCCAGCATTTT. The genes are TRBV12-3 or TRBV12-4 and TRBJ1-5; D call uncertain. This CDR3 has 15 residues. Trimming stripped 3 bases from V and 0 bases from J, with 9 bases between.

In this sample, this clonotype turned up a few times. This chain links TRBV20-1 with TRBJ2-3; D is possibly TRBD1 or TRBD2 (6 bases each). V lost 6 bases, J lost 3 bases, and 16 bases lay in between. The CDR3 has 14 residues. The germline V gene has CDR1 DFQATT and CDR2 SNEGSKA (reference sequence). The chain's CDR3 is CSATGGGRTDTQYF. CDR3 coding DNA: TGCAGTGCCACAGGTGGGGGGCGAACAGATACGCAGTATTTT.

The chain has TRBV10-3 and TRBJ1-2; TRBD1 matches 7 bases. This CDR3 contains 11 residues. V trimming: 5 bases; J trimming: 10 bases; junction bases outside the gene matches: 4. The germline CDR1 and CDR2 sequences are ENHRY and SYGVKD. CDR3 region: CAISTGVVYTF. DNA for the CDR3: TGTGCCATCAGTACAGGGGTCGTCTACACCTTC.

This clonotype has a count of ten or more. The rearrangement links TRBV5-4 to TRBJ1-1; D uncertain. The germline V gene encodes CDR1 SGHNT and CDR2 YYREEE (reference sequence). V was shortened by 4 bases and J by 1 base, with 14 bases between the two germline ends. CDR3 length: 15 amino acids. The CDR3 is CASSQPAGRNTEAFF. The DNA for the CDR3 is TGTGCCAGCAGCCAACCGGCGGGGAGGAACACTGAAGCTTTCTTT.